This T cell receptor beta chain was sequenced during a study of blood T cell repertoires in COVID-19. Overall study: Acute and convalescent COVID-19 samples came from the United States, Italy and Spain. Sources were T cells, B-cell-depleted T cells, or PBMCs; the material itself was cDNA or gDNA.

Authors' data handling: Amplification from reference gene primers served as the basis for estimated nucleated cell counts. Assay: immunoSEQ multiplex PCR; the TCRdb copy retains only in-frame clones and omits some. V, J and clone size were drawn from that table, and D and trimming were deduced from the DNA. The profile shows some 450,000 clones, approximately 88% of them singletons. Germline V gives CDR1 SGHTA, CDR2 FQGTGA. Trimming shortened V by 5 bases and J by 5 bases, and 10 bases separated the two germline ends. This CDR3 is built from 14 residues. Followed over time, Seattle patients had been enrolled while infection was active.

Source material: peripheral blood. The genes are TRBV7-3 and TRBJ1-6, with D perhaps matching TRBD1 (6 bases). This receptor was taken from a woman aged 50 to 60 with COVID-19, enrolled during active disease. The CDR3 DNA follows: TGTGCCAGCAGCGCGGACAGCCATAATTCACCCCTCCACTTT. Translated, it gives CASSADSHNSPLHF. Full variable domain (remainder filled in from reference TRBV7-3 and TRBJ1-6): GAGVSQTPSNKVTEKGKYVELRCDPISGHTALYWYRQSLGQGPEFLIYFQGTGAADDSGLPNDRFFAVRPEGSVSTLKIQRTERGDSAVYLCASSADSHNSPLHFGNGTRLTVT.